This T cell receptor beta chain appears in the sequencing data of a study of regulatory T cells in long-lasting Graves disease. The sample holds many counts of this clonotype. Time point denoted: newly diagnosed GD, antithyroid drugs for less than 3 months. PBMC RNA served as the TCR library source. Patients all came to the study from an endocrinology department in Xi'an, China. Building of the TCR beta libraries involved iRepertoire HTBI primers and Arm-PCR of CDR3 regions. Authors' analysis steps: Sample data revealed approximately 62 TRBV and some 14 TRBJ segments. TCRdb analysed the multiplex PCR reads with MiXCR anew, one entry per CDR3 protein. TCRdb, rather than the study authors, made the V and J calls. The data show 400,000 to 650,000 distinct CDR3 sequences, more than 15% seen once. The same sample was also studied in work on T cells in Graves' hyperthyroidism and ophthalmopathy. That report notes: A model built on 13 V-J features separated ophthalmopathy from stable hyperthyroidism.

The material sequenced was peripheral blood mononuclear cells (PBMCs), taken at new diagnosis, from a patient treated with antithyroid drugs. The source is a woman aged 35-65 years with Graves disease.

CDR3 amino acids: CASSPSLGTDTQYF. The CDR3 nucleotides read TGTGCCAGCAGTCCGTCGCTGGGGACAGATACGCAGTATTTT. The gene calls are TRBV6-1 and TRBJ2-3; no reliable D call. Germline loops: CDR1 MNHNS, CDR2 SASEGT. This CDR3 is 14 amino acids long. Trimming stripped 5 bases from V and 3 bases from J, with 12 bases between.